The clone carrying this TCR beta chain was detected ten times or more. Its cognate antigen is unknown. Arm-PCR of CDR3 regions and iRepertoire HTBI primers were the basis on which TCR beta libraries were built. TCRdb itself ran the multiplex PCR reads through MiXCR, one entry per CDR3 protein. This table has 450,000 to 600,000 distinct CDR3 sequences, approximately 13% appearing once. The data were taken from a study of regulatory T cells in long-lasting Graves disease. Study observations and caveats: Having only a small sample size may have limited accuracy. Persistent patients had more shared public clonotypes (roughly 2,500) than new patients (approximately 920).

Germline lookup yields CDR1 SQVTM and CDR2 ANQGSEA. The CDR3 length is 13 residues. Time point of the sample: newly diagnosed GD, antithyroid drugs for less than 3 months. RNA from PBMCs was the source of the TCR library. The same specimen was also included in a second study, on T cells in Graves' hyperthyroidism and ophthalmopathy.

The source is a young man with Graves disease. This sequence joins TRBV29-1 and TRBJ2-1; no clear D gene. Sequencing used peripheral blood mononuclear cells (PBMCs), obtained at new diagnosis, from a patient treated with antithyroid drugs. The CDR3 spells CTYRSGPYNEQFF. The CDR3 DNA reads TGCACCTACCGTTCTGGGCCCTACAATGAGCAGTTCTTC.